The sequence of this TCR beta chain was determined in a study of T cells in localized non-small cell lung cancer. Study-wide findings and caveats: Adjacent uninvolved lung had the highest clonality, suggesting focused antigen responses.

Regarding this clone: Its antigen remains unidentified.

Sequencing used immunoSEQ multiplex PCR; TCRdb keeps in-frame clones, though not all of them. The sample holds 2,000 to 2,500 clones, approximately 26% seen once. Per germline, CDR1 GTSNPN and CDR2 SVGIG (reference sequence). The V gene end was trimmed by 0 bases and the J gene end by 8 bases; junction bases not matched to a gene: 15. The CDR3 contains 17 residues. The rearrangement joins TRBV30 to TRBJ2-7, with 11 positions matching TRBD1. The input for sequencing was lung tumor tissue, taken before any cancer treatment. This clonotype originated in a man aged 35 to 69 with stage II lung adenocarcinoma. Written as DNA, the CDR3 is TGTGCCTGGAGTGTTATTTTACCGGGACAGGGGGTTACGCAGCAGTACTTC. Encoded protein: CAWSVILPGQGVTQQYF.